Described below is a single T cell receptor beta chain sequence and its context. Its target is unknown. This CDR3 contains 14 residues. Trimming removed 5 bases from V and 7 bases from J, with 17 bases in between. The sample originates from a study of post-analysis software for immune sequencing data. Overall study findings and caveats: In patients, a few TRBV segments were more frequent than in controls, with TRBV5-6, TRBV5-1 and TRBV20-1 among them. Significantly lower normalized Chao1 diversity was found in patients with multiple sclerosis relative to controls.

Unique-molecular-identifier-tagged TCR beta cDNA libraries were used. MiXCR, applied by TCRdb to the PCR reads, yields one record per CDR3 protein. This repertoire shows fewer than 600,000 distinct CDR3 sequences, less than 45% found once; its top ten account for about 12%. This chain joins TRBV12-3 or TRBV12-4 and TRBJ1-2; D is unclear. What was sequenced was blood. This clonotype was obtained from a girl between 10 and 17 years old with multiple sclerosis. CDR3 sequence: CASSAAEGMGGYTF. For the CDR3, the DNA is TGTGCCAGCAGTGCCGCCGAAGGGATGGGTGGCTACACCTTC.